This passage covers 17 T cell receptor beta chains from one sample sequenced in a study of cytomegalovirus exposure and HLA in healthy donors. The PCR had 60 Vbeta and 13 Jbeta primers. Clones were read by immunoSEQ multiplex PCR, and TCRdb kept only the in-frame ones, dropping some. The sample lists tens of thousands of clones, roughly 78% occurring once. Sample: PBMCs. Source of these receptors: a male donor in good health and CMV-seropositive.

CDR3 nucleotide sequence: TGCGCCAGCAGGGCTAGCGGGAGGGCTGACACCGGGGAGCTGTTTTTT. Translating it yields CASRASGRADTGELFF. The chain uses TRBV5-1 and TRBJ2-2, with 12 bases lining up with TRBD2. This CDR3 is built from 16 residues. V lost 5 bases to trimming and J lost 3 bases; unmatched junction nucleotides: 5. CDR1 is SGHRS, CDR2 YFSETQ, per germline.

The chain couples TRBV27 to TRBJ2-5; 12 bases map to TRBD1. Germline trimming cut 6 bases from V and 5 bases from J; bases unmatched to any gene: 13. The length of the CDR3 is 17 residues. CDR1 MNHEY and CDR2 SMNVEV come from the germline V gene (reference sequence). CDR3 nucleotides: TGTGCCAGCAGAAAGTCCGGGACAGGGGGCCAGTGGGAGACCCAGTACTTC. Its protein product is CASRKSGTGGQWETQYF.

The chain links TRBV11-2 to TRBJ1-1; possible D gene TRBD1, 5 bases. V lost 0 bases and J lost 4, with 12 bases in between. The CDR3 totals 15 residues. CDR1 SGHAT and CDR2 FQNNGV come from the germline V gene. Written as DNA, the CDR3 is TGTGCCAGCAGCTTAGATCGCAGGAGGGGCACTGAAGCTTTCTTT. It specifies CASSLDRRRGTEAFF.

The V and J genes are TRBV27 and TRBJ2-1; D remains unclear. This CDR3 is built from 13 residues. Germline CDR1 is MNHEY and CDR2 is SMNVEV (reference sequence). V gave up 1 base and J gave up 7 bases, with 8 bases separating them. The CDR3 reads CASSLFLLNEQFF. CDR3 DNA sequence: TGTGCCAGCAGTTTATTCCTCTTAAATGAGCAGTTCTTC.

The chain is built from TRBV7-3 and TRBJ1-2; weak D call: TRBD1 (6 bases). Germline CDR1 and CDR2: SGHTA and FQGTGA. V lost 4 bases and J lost 8, with 8 bases in between. The CDR3 loop spans 11 amino acids. The CDR3 here is CASSSGQGYTF. The DNA for the CDR3 is TGTGCCAGCAGCTCGGGACAAGGCTACACCTTC.

The chain uses TRBV7-9 and TRBJ2-2; D remains ambiguous. V was shortened by 1 base and J by 3 bases, with 6 bases between the two germline ends. The CDR3 runs to 14 residues. From germline, CDR1 is SEHNR and CDR2 FQNEAQ (reference sequence). For the CDR3, the DNA is TGTGCCAGCAGCTTAGAACTGGACACCGGGGAGCTGTTTTTT. Residues: CASSLELDTGELFF.

This clone was found a few times. The CDR3 nucleotides read TGTGCCAGCAGTCGGGGGAACACTGAAGCTTTCTTT. Its protein is CASSRGNTEAFF. The chain has TRBV27 and TRBJ1-1; D uncertain. The CDR3 loop spans 12 amino acids. V lost 5 bases to trimming and J lost 1 base, with 5 bases between them. The germline V gene has CDR1 MNHEY and CDR2 SMNVEV (reference sequence).

This clone has a count of ten or more. The chain employs TRBV7-8 and TRBJ2-6; 9 nucleotides match TRBD1. CDR3 length: 19 amino acids. V gave up 1 base and J gave up 0 bases; unmatched junction bases: 7. From germline, CDR1 is SGHVS and CDR2 FQNEAQ. CDR3 sequence: CASSLVGTGYSSGANVLTF. The CDR3 coding sequence is TGTGCCAGCAGCTTAGTTGGGACAGGGTATAGCTCTGGGGCCAACGTCCTGACTTTC.

Only a few counts were recorded for this clone. This chain links TRBV27 with TRBJ1-1; D may be TRBD1 (6 bases). CDR3 size: 13 residues. Germline V CDR1 and CDR2: MNHEY, SMNVEV (reference sequence). V shed 6 bases and J shed 4 bases, with 12 bases lying between them. The CDR3: CASSIQGPTEAFF. The CDR3 DNA is TGTGCCAGCAGCATACAGGGCCCCACTGAAGCTTTCTTT.

The V call is TRBV7-9, the J call TRBJ1-1; the D gene is possibly TRBD1 (6 bases). Germline loops: CDR1 SEHNR, CDR2 FQNEAQ (reference sequence). V was cut by 7 bases and J by 5 bases, with 32 bases left in between. The CDR3 sequence is 19 residues long. For the CDR3, the DNA is TGTGCCAGCAACCTAAATAAGCAGGAAAACAGGGCTGGGCGGACTGAAGCTTTCTTT. Translated: CASNLNKQENRAGRTEAFF.

The V gene is TRBV28, the J gene TRBJ1-3; D unclear. Germline V CDR1 and CDR2: MDHEN, SYDVKM. The CDR3 is made up of 15 amino acids. Trimming took off 4 bases at V and 1 base at J, with 11 bases between the two ends. For the CDR3, the DNA is TGTGCCAGCAGTTCCGGGGTTAAGTCTGGAAACACCATATATTTT. Translating it yields CASSSGVKSGNTIYF.

This clone was counted a single time. V and J are TRBV20-1 and TRBJ2-7, with a possible D match to TRBD2 (6 bases). CDR1 is DFQATT, CDR2 SNEGSKA, per germline (reference sequence). Trimming left V 7 bases short and J 6 bases short, with 7 bases between. The CDR3 extends over 9 amino acids. Here the CDR3 reads CSGGVEQYF. The CDR3 region has the DNA TGCAGTGGGGGGGTCGAGCAGTACTTC.

The genes are TRBV14 and TRBJ2-1; D is undetermined. The CDR3 is 17 residues long. The V end was cut by 0 bases, the J end by 5 bases, with 17 bases between. Germline V gene data show CDR1 as SGHDN and CDR2 as FVKESK. DNA of the CDR3: TGTGCCAGCAGCCAAGATATAGTGTTAAGCGCCAACAATGAGCAGTTCTTC. This translates into CASSQDIVLSANNEQFF.

J is TRBJ1-2 and V is TRBV29-1; D unresolved. There are 14 residues in the CDR3. Trimming stripped 4 bases from V and 2 bases from J, with 14 bases between. Germline-derived CDR1 and CDR2 are SQVTM and ANQGSEA. CDR3 amino acids: CSVVATVGNYGYTF. CDR3 nucleotides: TGCAGCGTTGTCGCCACGGTCGGGAACTATGGCTACACCTTC.

The V and J genes are TRBV5-6 and TRBJ1-2; D is unresolved. Germline CDR1 reads SGHDT; CDR2 reads YYEEEE. V lost 4 bases, J lost 2 bases, and 6 bases lay in between. The CDR3 extends over 12 amino acids. The CDR3 DNA reads TGTGCCAGCAGCGGGCAGAACTATGGCTACACCTTC. Translating gives CASSGQNYGYTF.

This chain links TRBV11-1 with TRBJ2-3; 8 bases agree with TRBD2. Trimming at V came to 2 bases and at J to 0 bases, leaving 13 bases not matched to a gene. The germline V gene encodes CDR1 SGHAT and CDR2 FQDESV (reference sequence). This CDR3 comprises 19 residues. CDR3 residues: CASSLTVSGREGSTDTQYF. The DNA for the CDR3 is TGTGCCAGCAGCTTAACGGTTTCTGGTCGGGAGGGGAGCACAGATACGCAGTATTTT.

The J gene is TRBJ2-3, the V gene TRBV27, with 9 nucleotides matching TRBD2. CDR1 and CDR2 from the germline V gene are MNHEY and SMNVEV (reference sequence). The CDR3 is made up of 15 amino acids. V trimming: 3 bases; J trimming: 3 bases; junction bases outside the gene matches: 4. Here the CDR3 reads CASSFSTSGTDTQYF. Here the CDR3 DNA reads TGTGCCAGCAGTTTTTCGACTAGCGGTACAGATACGCAGTATTTT.